The rows below give T cell receptor beta chains drawn from one sample of a study of blood T cell repertoires in COVID-19. Only in-frame clones appear in the TCRdb table, and some are missing; sequencing was by immunoSEQ multiplex PCR. The sample comprises some 300,000 clones, approximately 86% of which are singletons, and roughly 1.3% rests with the top ten. Material: peripheral blood. The receptor source for this set is a man in his sixties or seventies with acute or convalescent COVID-19. The CDR3 runs from the conserved cysteine through the conserved F or W. Fields, in order: clone size, J gene, V gene, D gene, CDR3 DNA, CDR3 protein. D genes are given only for firm matches. The listing skips clone size in some rows; elsewhere it reads once, few, many or a size class.

clone_size: -; j_call: TRBJ2-1; v_call: TRBV5-1; d_call: TRBD1; cdr3_nt: TGCGCCAGCAGCTTGGCCGTAGGGGGACAGATCAATGAGCAGTTCTTC; cdr3_aa: CASSLAVGGQINEQFF
clone_size: -; j_call: TRBJ2-5; v_call: TRBV29-1; d_call: TRBD1; cdr3_nt: TGCAGCGTTGGGGACAGGGTGGTGGAGACCCAGTACTTC; cdr3_aa: CSVGDRVVETQYF
clone_size: -; j_call: TRBJ2-1; v_call: TRBV6-6; d_call: -; cdr3_nt: TGTGCCAGCAGTTCTGGTAGGCTAGCAGCCTACAATGAGCAGTTCTTC; cdr3_aa: CASSSGRLAAYNEQFF
clone_size: few; j_call: TRBJ2-7; v_call: TRBV5-1; d_call: -; cdr3_nt: TGCGCCAGCAGCTTGGGTACAGCGGACAGCTCCTACGAGCAGTACTTC; cdr3_aa: CASSLGTADSSYEQYF
clone_size: -; j_call: TRBJ2-7; v_call: TRBV7-9; d_call: TRBD1; cdr3_nt: TGTGCCAGCAGCCCCCAGGACAGGGTCCACGAGCAGTACTTC; cdr3_aa: CASSPQDRVHEQYF
clone_size: -; j_call: TRBJ1-1; v_call: TRBV2; d_call: -; cdr3_nt: TGTGCCAGCAGTGACAGGGAGGGGACTGAAGCTTTCTTT; cdr3_aa: CASSDREGTEAFF
clone_size: -; j_call: TRBJ2-3; v_call: TRBV5-1; d_call: TRBD2; cdr3_nt: TGCGCCAGCAGCTTAGCGGGGGTCACAGATACGCAGTATTTT; cdr3_aa: CASSLAGVTDTQYF
clone_size: -; j_call: TRBJ1-3; v_call: TRBV18; d_call: -; cdr3_nt: TGTGCCAGCTCACCACCGCGGTCAGGGACTAGGAACACCATATATTTT; cdr3_aa: CASSPPRSGTRNTIYF
clone_size: -; j_call: TRBJ1-3; v_call: TRBV7-9; d_call: -; cdr3_nt: TGTGCCAGCAGCTCCAGCGACTCTGGAAACACCATATATTTT; cdr3_aa: CASSSSDSGNTIYF
clone_size: few; j_call: TRBJ2-3; v_call: TRBV9; d_call: -; cdr3_nt: TGTGCCAGCAGCGTAGGGGCAGGGGCAGATACGCAGTATTTT; cdr3_aa: CASSVGAGADTQYF
clone_size: -; j_call: TRBJ2-4; v_call: TRBV6-2/TRBV6-3; d_call: TRBD2; cdr3_nt: TGTGCCAGCAGTTACAGGCGGGGGTCCCAAAACATTCAGTACTTC; cdr3_aa: CASSYRRGSQNIQYF
clone_size: -; j_call: TRBJ1-1; v_call: TRBV9; d_call: -; cdr3_nt: TGTGCCAGCAGCGTCAGAGGGGGCACTGAAGCTTTCTTT; cdr3_aa: CASSVRGGTEAFF
clone_size: -; j_call: TRBJ2-3; v_call: TRBV4-3; d_call: -; cdr3_nt: TGCGCCAGCACCGCGCCCGGGTTGGATACGCAGTATTTT; cdr3_aa: CASTAPGLDTQYF
clone_size: -; j_call: TRBJ2-7; v_call: TRBV25-1; d_call: TRBD1; cdr3_nt: TGTGCCAGCAGTGCAGGGGGCGTCTACGAGCAGTACTTC; cdr3_aa: CASSAGGVYEQYF
clone_size: -; j_call: TRBJ1-3; v_call: TRBV9; d_call: -; cdr3_nt: TGTGCCAGCAGCTACGACAGATCCCCCTCTGGAAACACCATATATTTT; cdr3_aa: CASSYDRSPSGNTIYF
clone_size: -; j_call: TRBJ1-1; v_call: TRBV19; d_call: TRBD1; cdr3_nt: TGTGCCAGCCGATTGGGGACAGGGGTCTCGAACACTGAAGCTTTCTTT; cdr3_aa: CASRLGTGVSNTEAFF
clone_size: -; j_call: TRBJ2-5; v_call: TRBV9; d_call: TRBD2; cdr3_nt: TGTGCCAGCAGCCCCCCTAGCGGGGGCCAAGAGACCCAGTACTTC; cdr3_aa: CASSPPSGGQETQYF
clone_size: -; j_call: TRBJ2-3; v_call: TRBV19; d_call: -; cdr3_nt: TGTGCCAGTAGCCCCTCCCGAGATACGCAGTATTTT; cdr3_aa: CASSPSRDTQYF
clone_size: -; j_call: TRBJ2-7; v_call: TRBV19; d_call: TRBD2; cdr3_nt: TGTGCCAGTAGTATAGAGGGACTAGACTCCTACGAGCAGTACTTC; cdr3_aa: CASSIEGLDSYEQYF
clone_size: -; j_call: TRBJ2-3; v_call: TRBV4-1; d_call: TRBD1; cdr3_nt: TGCGCCAGCAGCCAAGGGACAGGGGGTTTCACAGATACGCAGTATTTT; cdr3_aa: CASSQGTGGFTDTQYF
clone_size: -; j_call: TRBJ2-1; v_call: TRBV5-4; d_call: TRBD2; cdr3_nt: TGTGCCAGCAGCTTGGTAGGGGAGGGCAATGAGCAGTTCTTC; cdr3_aa: CASSLVGEGNEQFF
clone_size: -; j_call: TRBJ2-7; v_call: TRBV19; d_call: -; cdr3_nt: TGTGCCAGTAGTATGGGTCAGGAAAGGAACGAGCAGTACTTC; cdr3_aa: CASSMGQERNEQYF
clone_size: -; j_call: TRBJ1-5; v_call: TRBV28; d_call: TRBD1; cdr3_nt: TGTGCCAGCAGTTCGGGACAGGGGTTCCAGCCCCAGCATTTT; cdr3_aa: CASSSGQGFQPQHF
clone_size: -; j_call: TRBJ1-1; v_call: TRBV25-1; d_call: -; cdr3_nt: TGTGCCAGCCGAGGACACTCGAACACTGAAGCTTTCTTT; cdr3_aa: CASRGHSNTEAFF
clone_size: -; j_call: TRBJ2-5; v_call: TRBV7-9; d_call: -; cdr3_nt: TGTGCCAGCAGCTTAGCAGGGGGAAGGGGAGAGACCCAGTACTTC; cdr3_aa: CASSLAGGRGETQYF
clone_size: -; j_call: TRBJ2-1; v_call: TRBV24-1; d_call: -; cdr3_nt: TGTGCCACCAGTGGAGGGTCCTACAATGAGCAGTTCTTC; cdr3_aa: CATSGGSYNEQFF
clone_size: -; j_call: TRBJ2-2; v_call: TRBV5-1; d_call: -; cdr3_nt: TGCGCCAGCAGCCCGAGGGTGGGGAACACCGGGGAGCTGTTTTTT; cdr3_aa: CASSPRVGNTGELFF
clone_size: -; j_call: TRBJ2-7; v_call: TRBV10-3; d_call: -; cdr3_nt: TGTGCCATCAGCTCAACAGGGATCGAGCAGTACTTC; cdr3_aa: CAISSTGIEQYF
clone_size: -; j_call: TRBJ2-3; v_call: TRBV30; d_call: -; cdr3_nt: TGTGCCTGGAGCCAATTCTCCAGCGCCGCAACAGATACGCAGTATTTT; cdr3_aa: CAWSQFSSAATDTQYF
clone_size: -; j_call: TRBJ1-5; v_call: TRBV27; d_call: -; cdr3_nt: TGTGCCAGCAGTTACCAGGGCAATCAGCCCCAGCATTTT; cdr3_aa: CASSYQGNQPQHF
clone_size: -; j_call: TRBJ1-1; v_call: TRBV1; d_call: -; cdr3_nt: TGCACCAGCAGCCAAGAGGGGGCGGGGGCGAGCACTGAAGCTTTCTTT; cdr3_aa: CTSSQEGAGASTEAFF
clone_size: once; j_call: TRBJ2-7; v_call: TRBV6-2/TRBV6-3; d_call: TRBD2; cdr3_nt: TGTGCCAGCAGTTACGTTGCGGGGGGCATCTCCTACGAGCAGTACTTC; cdr3_aa: CASSYVAGGISYEQYF
clone_size: -; j_call: TRBJ2-3; v_call: TRBV3-1/TRBV3-2; d_call: TRBD2; cdr3_nt: TGTGCCAGCAGCCAGCTAGCGGGGGGACGAGATACGCAGTATTTT; cdr3_aa: CASSQLAGGRDTQYF
clone_size: -; j_call: TRBJ2-7; v_call: TRBV28; d_call: TRBD2; cdr3_nt: TGTGCCAGCAGTTTGGGGTCTGCTAGCGGGATTTACGAGCAGTACTTC; cdr3_aa: CASSLGSASGIYEQYF
clone_size: few; j_call: TRBJ2-2; v_call: TRBV6-1; d_call: -; cdr3_nt: TGTGCCAGCAGTGAAGTTGCAGGAACCGGGGAGCTGTTTTTT; cdr3_aa: CASSEVAGTGELFF
clone_size: -; j_call: TRBJ2-3; v_call: TRBV30; d_call: TRBD1; cdr3_nt: TGTGCCTGGAGTGTACTAGGCAGGGGGCCGACAGATACGCAGTATTTT; cdr3_aa: CAWSVLGRGPTDTQYF
clone_size: -; j_call: TRBJ2-7; v_call: TRBV27; d_call: -; cdr3_nt: TGTGCCAGCAGTTTACGGGCCTGGGAGGCCCCCTACGAGCAGTACTTC; cdr3_aa: CASSLRAWEAPYEQYF
clone_size: few; j_call: TRBJ2-7; v_call: TRBV5-1; d_call: TRBD1; cdr3_nt: TGCGCCAGCCCTACCCCAAACAGGGGCTCCTACGAGCAGTACTTC; cdr3_aa: CASPTPNRGSYEQYF
clone_size: -; j_call: TRBJ1-2; v_call: TRBV19; d_call: -; cdr3_nt: TGTGCCAGTCGGACAGATACGAGGGACTATGGCTACACCTTC; cdr3_aa: CASRTDTRDYGYTF
clone_size: -; j_call: TRBJ1-2; v_call: TRBV6-6; d_call: -; cdr3_nt: TGTGCCAGCAGTGGGGGACGGGACTTGCGCTGCGCCTTC; cdr3_aa: CASSGGRDLRCAF
clone_size: -; j_call: TRBJ2-3; v_call: TRBV3-1/TRBV3-2; d_call: -; cdr3_nt: TGTGCCAGCAGCCAAGGCCCTATAAGTCAAGATACGCAGTATTTT; cdr3_aa: CASSQGPISQDTQYF
clone_size: -; j_call: TRBJ1-6; v_call: TRBV3-1/TRBV3-2; d_call: TRBD1; cdr3_nt: TGTGCCAGCATGAGAGGACAGGATAATTCACCCCTCCACTTT; cdr3_aa: CASMRGQDNSPLHF
clone_size: few; j_call: TRBJ2-5; v_call: TRBV19; d_call: TRBD2; cdr3_nt: TGTGCCAGTAGTATGTCGTTAGTCGGGCAGGCGAGTAGACTAGCGGGAGGGAGAGAGACCCAGTACTTC; cdr3_aa: CASSMSLVGQASRLAGGRETQYF
clone_size: once; j_call: TRBJ1-6; v_call: TRBV4-2; d_call: -; cdr3_nt: TGTGCCAGCAGCCAAGCCGGCAGGGCTGGGGTAATTCAACCCCTCCACTTT; cdr3_aa: CASSQAGRAGVIQPLHF
clone_size: -; j_call: TRBJ1-1; v_call: TRBV12-3/TRBV12-4; d_call: -; cdr3_nt: TGTGCCAGCAGTTTCGGGGTGGACACTGAAGCTTTCTTT; cdr3_aa: CASSFGVDTEAFF
clone_size: -; j_call: TRBJ1-2; v_call: TRBV19; d_call: TRBD1; cdr3_nt: TGTGCCAGTAGGCCAGCTGGGGGACAGCCTTTCTATGGCTACACCTTC; cdr3_aa: CASRPAGGQPFYGYTF
clone_size: -; j_call: TRBJ2-7; v_call: TRBV27; d_call: TRBD1; cdr3_nt: TGTGCCAGCAGCTCATACCTCGGGACAGGGACCGAGCAGTACTTC; cdr3_aa: CASSSYLGTGTEQYF
clone_size: few; j_call: TRBJ1-2; v_call: TRBV5-4; d_call: TRBD1; cdr3_nt: TGTGCCAGCAGCGGAGCAGGGGGGGGCTACACCTTC; cdr3_aa: CASSGAGGGYTF